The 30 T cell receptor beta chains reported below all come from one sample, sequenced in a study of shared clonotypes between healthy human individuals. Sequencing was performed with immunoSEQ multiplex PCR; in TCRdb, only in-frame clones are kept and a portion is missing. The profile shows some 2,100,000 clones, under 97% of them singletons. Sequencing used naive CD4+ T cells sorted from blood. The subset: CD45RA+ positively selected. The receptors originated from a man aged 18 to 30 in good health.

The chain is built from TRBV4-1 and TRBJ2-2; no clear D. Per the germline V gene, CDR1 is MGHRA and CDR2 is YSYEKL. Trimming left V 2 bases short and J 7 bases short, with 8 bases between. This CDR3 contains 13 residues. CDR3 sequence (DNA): TGCGCCAGCAGCCAAAACGAATACGGGGAGCTGTTTTTT. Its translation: CASSQNEYGELFF.

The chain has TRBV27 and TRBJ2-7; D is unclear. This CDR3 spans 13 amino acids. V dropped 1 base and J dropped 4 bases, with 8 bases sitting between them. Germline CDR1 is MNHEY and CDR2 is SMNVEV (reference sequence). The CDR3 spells CASSLFAEYEQYF. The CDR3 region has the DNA TGTGCCAGCAGTTTATTTGCAGAGTACGAGCAGTACTTC.

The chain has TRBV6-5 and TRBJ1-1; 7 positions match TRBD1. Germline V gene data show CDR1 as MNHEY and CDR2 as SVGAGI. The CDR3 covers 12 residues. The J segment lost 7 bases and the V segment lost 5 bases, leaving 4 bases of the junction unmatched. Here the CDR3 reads CASSRDSDEAFF. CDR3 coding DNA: TGTGCCAGCAGTCGGGACAGCGATGAAGCTTTCTTT.

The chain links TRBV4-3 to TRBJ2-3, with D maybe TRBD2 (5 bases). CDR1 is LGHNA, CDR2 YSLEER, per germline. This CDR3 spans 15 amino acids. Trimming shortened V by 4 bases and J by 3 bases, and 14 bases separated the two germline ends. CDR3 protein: CASSLSDLATDTQYF. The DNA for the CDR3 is TGCGCCAGCAGCCTGTCGGATCTAGCAACAGATACGCAGTATTTT.

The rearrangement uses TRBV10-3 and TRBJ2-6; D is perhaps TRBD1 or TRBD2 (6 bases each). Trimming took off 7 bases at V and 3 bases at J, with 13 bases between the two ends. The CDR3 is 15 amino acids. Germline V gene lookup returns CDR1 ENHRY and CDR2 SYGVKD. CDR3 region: CAINGGEGGANVLTF. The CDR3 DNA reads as TGTGCCATCAACGGGGGCGAAGGTGGGGCCAACGTCCTGACTTTC.

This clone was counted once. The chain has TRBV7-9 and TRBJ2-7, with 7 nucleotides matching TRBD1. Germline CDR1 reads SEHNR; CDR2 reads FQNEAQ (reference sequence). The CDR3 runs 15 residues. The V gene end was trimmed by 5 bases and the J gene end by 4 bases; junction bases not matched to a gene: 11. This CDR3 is CASSPYTDRDYEQYF. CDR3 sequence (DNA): TGTGCCAGCAGCCCCTACACAGACAGGGATTACGAGCAGTACTTC.

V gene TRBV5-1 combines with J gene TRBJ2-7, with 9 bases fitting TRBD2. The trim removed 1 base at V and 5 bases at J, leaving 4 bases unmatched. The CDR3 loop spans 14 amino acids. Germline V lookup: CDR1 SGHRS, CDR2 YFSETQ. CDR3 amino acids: CASSLIGGRDEQYF. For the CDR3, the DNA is TGCGCCAGCAGCTTGATCGGCGGGAGGGACGAGCAGTACTTC.

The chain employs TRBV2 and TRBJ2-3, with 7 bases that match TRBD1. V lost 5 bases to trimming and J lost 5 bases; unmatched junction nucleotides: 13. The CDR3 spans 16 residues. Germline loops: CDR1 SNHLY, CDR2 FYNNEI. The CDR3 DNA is TGTGCCAGCAGTTTGGGACAGAGCCTTCGGGGAGATACGCAGTATTTT. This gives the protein CASSLGQSLRGDTQYF.

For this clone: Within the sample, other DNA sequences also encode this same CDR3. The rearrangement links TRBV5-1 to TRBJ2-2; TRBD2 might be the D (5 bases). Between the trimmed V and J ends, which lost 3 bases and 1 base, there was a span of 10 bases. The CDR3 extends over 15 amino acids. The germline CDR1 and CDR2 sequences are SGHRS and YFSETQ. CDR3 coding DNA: TGCGCCAGCAGCTCATCCGGGATGAACACCGGGGAGCTGTTTTTT. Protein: CASSSSGMNTGELFF. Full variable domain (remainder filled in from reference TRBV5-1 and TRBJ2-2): KAGVTQTPRYLIKTRGQQVTLSCSPISGHRSVSWYQQTPGQGLQFLFEYFSETQRNKGNFPGRFSGRQFSNSRSEMNVSTLELGDSALYLCASSSSGMNTGELFFGEGSRLTVL.

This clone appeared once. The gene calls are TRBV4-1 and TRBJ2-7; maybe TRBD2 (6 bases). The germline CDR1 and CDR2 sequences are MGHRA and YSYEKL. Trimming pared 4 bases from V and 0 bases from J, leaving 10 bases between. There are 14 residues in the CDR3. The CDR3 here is CASSREDYSYEQYF. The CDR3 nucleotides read TGCGCCAGCAGCCGAGAGGACTACTCCTACGAGCAGTACTTC.

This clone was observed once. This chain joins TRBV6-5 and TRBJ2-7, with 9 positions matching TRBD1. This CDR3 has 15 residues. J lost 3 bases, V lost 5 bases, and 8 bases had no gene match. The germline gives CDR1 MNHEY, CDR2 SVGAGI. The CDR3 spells CASSRTGGVVYEQYF. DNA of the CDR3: TGTGCCAGCAGTCGTACAGGGGGCGTTGTCTACGAGCAGTACTTC.

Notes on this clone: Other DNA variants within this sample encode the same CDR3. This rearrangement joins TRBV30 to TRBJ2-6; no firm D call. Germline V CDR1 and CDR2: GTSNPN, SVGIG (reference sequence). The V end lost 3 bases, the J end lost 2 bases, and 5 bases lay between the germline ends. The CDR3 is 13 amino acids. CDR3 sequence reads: CAWRVAGANVLTF. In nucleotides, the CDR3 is TGTGCCTGGAGGGTAGCTGGGGCCAACGTCCTGACTTTC.

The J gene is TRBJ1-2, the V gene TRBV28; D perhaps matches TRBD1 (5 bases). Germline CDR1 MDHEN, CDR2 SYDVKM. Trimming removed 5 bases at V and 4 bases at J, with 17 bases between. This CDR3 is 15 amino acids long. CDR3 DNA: TGTGCCAGCAGTCCTGGGACCTTAGGAGGCTATGGCTACACCTTC. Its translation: CASSPGTLGGYGYTF.

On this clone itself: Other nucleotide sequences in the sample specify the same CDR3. The DNA for the CDR3 is TGTGCCAGCAGCGTAGTCGGGTCGAACACCGGGGAGCTGTTTTTT. Translation: CASSVVGSNTGELFF. The gene calls are TRBV9 and TRBJ2-2, with D unresolved. Trimming took 0 bases from V and 0 from J, leaving 6 bases between them. Germline assignment: CDR1 SGDLS and CDR2 YYNGEE. This CDR3 spans 15 amino acids.

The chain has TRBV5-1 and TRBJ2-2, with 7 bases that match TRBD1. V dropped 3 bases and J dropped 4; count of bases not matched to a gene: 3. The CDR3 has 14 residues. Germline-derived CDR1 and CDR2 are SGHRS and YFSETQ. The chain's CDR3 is CASSWGQTTGELFF. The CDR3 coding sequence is TGCGCCAGCAGCTGGGGACAGACCACCGGGGAGCTGTTTTTT.

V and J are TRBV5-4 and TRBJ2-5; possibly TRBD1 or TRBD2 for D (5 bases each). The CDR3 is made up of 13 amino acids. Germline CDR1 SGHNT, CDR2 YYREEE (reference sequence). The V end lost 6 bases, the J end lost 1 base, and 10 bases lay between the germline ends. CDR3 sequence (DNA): TGTGCCAGCAAAAAGGGGACCCAAGAGACCCAGTACTTC. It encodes CASKKGTQETQYF.

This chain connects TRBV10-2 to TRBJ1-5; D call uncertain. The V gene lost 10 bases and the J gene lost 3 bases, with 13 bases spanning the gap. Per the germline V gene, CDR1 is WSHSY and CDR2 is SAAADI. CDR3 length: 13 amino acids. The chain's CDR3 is CATDDGANQPQHF. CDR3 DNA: TGCGCCACCGACGACGGAGCCAATCAGCCCCAGCATTTT.

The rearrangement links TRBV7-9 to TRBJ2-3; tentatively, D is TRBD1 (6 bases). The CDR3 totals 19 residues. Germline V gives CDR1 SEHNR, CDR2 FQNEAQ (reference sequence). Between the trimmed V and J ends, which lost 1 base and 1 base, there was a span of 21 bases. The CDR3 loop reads CASSLGFDRTATGTDTQYF. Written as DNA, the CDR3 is TGTGCCAGCAGCTTAGGTTTTGATAGGACAGCGACTGGCACAGATACGCAGTATTTT.

CDR3 DNA sequence: TGCGCCAGCAGCGATGGTCCAATGAACACTGAAGCTTTCTTT. It is translated as CASSDGPMNTEAFF. The rearrangement uses TRBV5-1 and TRBJ1-1; D ambiguous. The V end lost 4 bases, the J end lost 0 bases, and 10 bases lay between the germline ends. Germline CDR1 is SGHRS and CDR2 is YFSETQ. The CDR3 runs 14 residues.

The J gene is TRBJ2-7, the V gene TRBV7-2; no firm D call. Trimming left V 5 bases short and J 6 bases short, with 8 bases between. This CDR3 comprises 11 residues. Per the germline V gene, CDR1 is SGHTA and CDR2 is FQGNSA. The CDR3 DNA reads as TGTGCCAGCAGCATAAATACCGAGCAGTACTTC. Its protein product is CASSINTEQYF.

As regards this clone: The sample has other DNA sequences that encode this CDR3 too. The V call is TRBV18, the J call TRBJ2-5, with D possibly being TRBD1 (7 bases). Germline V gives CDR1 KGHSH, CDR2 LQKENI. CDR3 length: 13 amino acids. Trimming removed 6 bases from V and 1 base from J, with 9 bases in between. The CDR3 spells CASSRGVQETQYF. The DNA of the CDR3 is TGTGCCAGCTCCAGGGGGGTCCAAGAGACCCAGTACTTC.

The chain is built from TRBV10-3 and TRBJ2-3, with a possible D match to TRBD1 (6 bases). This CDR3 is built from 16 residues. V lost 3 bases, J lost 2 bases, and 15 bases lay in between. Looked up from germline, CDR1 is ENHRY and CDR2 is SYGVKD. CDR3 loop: CAISDPDSSTTDTQYF. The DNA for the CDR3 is TGTGCCATCAGTGACCCGGACAGTTCCACCACAGATACGCAGTATTTT.

CDR3 DNA sequence: TGTGCCAGCAGCTTAGGTGCAGGGGGCGCGTACGAGCAGTACTTC. Residues: CASSLGAGGAYEQYF. The chain combines TRBV11-3 with TRBJ2-7; 8 nucleotides align to TRBD1. This CDR3 comprises 15 residues. Germline CDR1 SGHNT, CDR2 YENEEA. Unmatched junction bases numbered 6, after V lost 1 base and J lost 4 bases.

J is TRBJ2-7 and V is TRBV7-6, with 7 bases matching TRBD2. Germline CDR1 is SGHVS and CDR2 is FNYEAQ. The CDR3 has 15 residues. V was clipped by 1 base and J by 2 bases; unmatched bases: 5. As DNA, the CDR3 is TGTGCCAGCAGCTTAGAGGCGGGAGACGCCTACGAGCAGTACTTC. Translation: CASSLEAGDAYEQYF.

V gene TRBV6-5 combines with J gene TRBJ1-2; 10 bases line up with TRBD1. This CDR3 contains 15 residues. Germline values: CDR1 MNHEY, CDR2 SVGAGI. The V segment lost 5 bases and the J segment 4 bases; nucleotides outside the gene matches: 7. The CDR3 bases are TGTGCCAGCAGTCCCGGAGGGACAGGGGCCTATGGCTACACCTTC. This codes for CASSPGGTGAYGYTF.

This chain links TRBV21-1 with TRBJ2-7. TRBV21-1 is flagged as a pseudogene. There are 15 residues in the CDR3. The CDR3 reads CASYPKGTPGCEQYF. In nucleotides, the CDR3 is TGTGCCAGCTACCCGAAGGGTACCCCAGGTTGCGAGCAGTACTTC.

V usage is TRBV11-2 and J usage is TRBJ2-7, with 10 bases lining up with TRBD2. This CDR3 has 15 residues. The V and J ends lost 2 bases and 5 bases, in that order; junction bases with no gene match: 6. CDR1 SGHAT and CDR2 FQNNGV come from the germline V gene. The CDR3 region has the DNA TGTGCCAGCAGCTTATCGCTAGCGGGAGTTGACGAGCAGTACTTC. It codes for CASSLSLAGVDEQYF.

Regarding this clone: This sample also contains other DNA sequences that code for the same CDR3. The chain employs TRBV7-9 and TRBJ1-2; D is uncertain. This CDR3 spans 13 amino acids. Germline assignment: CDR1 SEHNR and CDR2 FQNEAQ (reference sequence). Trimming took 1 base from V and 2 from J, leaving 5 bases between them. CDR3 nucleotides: TGTGCCAGCAGCTTAGTGGGGAACTATGGCTACACCTTC. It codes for CASSLVGNYGYTF.

The CDR3 region is CASSLDLWRGTETQYF. The DNA for the CDR3 is TGCGCCAGCAGCTTGGACCTTTGGCGGGGGACGGAGACCCAGTACTTC. The V call is TRBV5-1, the J call TRBJ2-5, with 7 bases matching TRBD2. CDR1 is SGHRS and CDR2 is YFSETQ in the germline V gene. The CDR3 runs to 16 residues. The V gene end was trimmed by 0 bases and the J gene end by 5 bases; junction bases not matched to a gene: 10.

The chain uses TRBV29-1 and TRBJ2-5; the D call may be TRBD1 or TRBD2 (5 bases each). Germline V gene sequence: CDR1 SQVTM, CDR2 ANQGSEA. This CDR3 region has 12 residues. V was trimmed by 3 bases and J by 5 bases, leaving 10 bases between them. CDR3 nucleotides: TGCAGCGTTGACAGGGCGGGTGAGACCCAGTACTTC. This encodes CSVDRAGETQYF. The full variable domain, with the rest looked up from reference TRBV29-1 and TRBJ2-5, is SAVISQKPSRDICQRGTSLTIQCQVDSQVTMMFWYRQQPGQSLTLIATANQGSEATYESGFVIDKFPISRPNLTFSTLTVSNMSPEDSSIYLCSVDRAGETQYFGPGTRLLVL.